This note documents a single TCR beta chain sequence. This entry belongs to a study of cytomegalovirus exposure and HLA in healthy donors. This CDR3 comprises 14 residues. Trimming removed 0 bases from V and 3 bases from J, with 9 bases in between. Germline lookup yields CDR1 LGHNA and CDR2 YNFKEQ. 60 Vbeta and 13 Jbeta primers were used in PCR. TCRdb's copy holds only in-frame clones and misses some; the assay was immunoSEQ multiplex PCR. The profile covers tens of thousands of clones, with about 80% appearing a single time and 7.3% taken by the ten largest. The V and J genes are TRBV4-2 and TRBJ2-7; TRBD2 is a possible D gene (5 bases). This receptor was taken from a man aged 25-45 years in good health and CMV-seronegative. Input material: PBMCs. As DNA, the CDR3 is TGTGCCAGCAGCCAAGAGGCGGGTATCTACGAGCAGTACTTC. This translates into CASSQEAGIYEQYF.